This T cell receptor beta chain was identified in a study of blood T cell repertoires in COVID-19 (TCRdb year 2020). With regard to the full study: Collaborator samples came from the United States, Italy and Spain and covered acute and convalescent phases of COVID-19. The prospective study material was composed of cDNA or gDNA derived from T cells, B-cell-depleted T cells, or PBMCs. Deeply sampled blood TCRbeta repertoires from subjects exposed to, actively infected with, or recovered from COVID-19 were included in the dataset. A freely available public database, intended as a resource for researchers studying the immune response to SARS-CoV-2, is where the repertoires were released. The samples were drawn from two sources: the first 160 participants of the ongoing ImmuneRACE study, and fewer than 1,500 subjects contributed by 6 global collaborators. Sample metadata almost always included a de-identified subject ID, COVID-19 status, age in years and sex. Where HLA class I and class II types were available, the types were taken from metadata supplied by the sample provider, not from assay-based typing.

TCRbeta CDR3 regions were amplified from genomic DNA by means of the immunoSEQ Assay, a bias-controlled multiplex PCR. The authors processed their data as follows. The number of nucleated cells in each sample was estimated from the amplification of reference gene primers within the assay. Sequence reads were collapsed and filtered to measure the absolute abundance of every unique TCRbeta CDR3 rearrangement. For each sample, productive Simpson clonality was calculated as the square root of Simpson's diversity index across productive rearrangements. The table was pulled from immuneACCESS by TCRdb, which kept in-frame rearrangements only. Such tables lose some clones; where checked, under half of the loss comes from unresolved V genes, and the rest has no known cause. V, J and clone size were drawn from that table, and D and trimming were deduced from the DNA. Present in this sample are 150,000 to 190,000 clones, around four fifths of which were seen just once. The ten largest make up roughly 3.7% of the sample.

V loses 5 bases of germline sequence and J loses 1 base, and the interval between the two ends is 16 bases. From the germline V gene, CDR1 is SGHAT and CDR2 is FQNNGV. Measured from the cysteine to the phenylalanine, the CDR3 is 16 residues long. Only the CDR3 DNA is retained, 48 bases long and in frame from the first base. Collaborating institutions collected whole blood in K2EDTA tubes following their own protocols. For TCRbeta analysis, collaborators shipped samples as frozen whole blood, isolated PBMCs, or DNA extracted from either of those sample types. The full study reports these points: The amount of clinical and demographic metadata varied by source and participant and was provided uncurated.

To note about this clone: Its target antigen remains unknown. The sample holds no much larger clone one base away, and base qualities are not on file.

The TCR originated in a woman at least 80 years old with acute or convalescent COVID-19. The chain employs TRBV11-2 and TRBJ2-3; tentative D gene TRBD2, with 6 bases matching. The sample consisted of peripheral blood. This receptor carries the CDR3 CASSLNSGGGTDTQYF. At the DNA level, the sequence is TGTGCCAGCAGCCTAAACAGCGGAGGGGGCACAGATACGCAGTATTTT.